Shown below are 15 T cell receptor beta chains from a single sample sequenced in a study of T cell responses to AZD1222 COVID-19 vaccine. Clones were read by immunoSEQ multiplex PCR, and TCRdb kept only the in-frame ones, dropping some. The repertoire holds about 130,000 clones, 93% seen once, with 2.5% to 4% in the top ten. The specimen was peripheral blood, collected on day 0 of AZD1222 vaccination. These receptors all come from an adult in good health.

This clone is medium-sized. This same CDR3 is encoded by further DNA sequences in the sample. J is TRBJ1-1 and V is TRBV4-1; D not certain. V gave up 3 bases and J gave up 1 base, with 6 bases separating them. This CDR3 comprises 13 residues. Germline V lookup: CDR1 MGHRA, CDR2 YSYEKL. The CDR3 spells CASSQGRNTEAFF. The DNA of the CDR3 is TGCGCCAGCAGCCAGGGGAGGAACACTGAAGCTTTCTTT.

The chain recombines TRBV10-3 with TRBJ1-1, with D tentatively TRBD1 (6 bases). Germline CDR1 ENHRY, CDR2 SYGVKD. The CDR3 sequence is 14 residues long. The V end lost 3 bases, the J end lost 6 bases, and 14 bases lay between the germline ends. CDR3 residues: CAISEAGAIAEAFF. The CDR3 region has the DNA TGTGCCATCAGTGAAGCGGGGGCTATTGCTGAAGCTTTCTTT.

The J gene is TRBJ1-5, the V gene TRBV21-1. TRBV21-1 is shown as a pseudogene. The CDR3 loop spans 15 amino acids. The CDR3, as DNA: TGTGCCAGCAGCAAAGAATCCGGGGGGGATCAGCCCCAGCATTTT. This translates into CASSKESGGDQPQHF.

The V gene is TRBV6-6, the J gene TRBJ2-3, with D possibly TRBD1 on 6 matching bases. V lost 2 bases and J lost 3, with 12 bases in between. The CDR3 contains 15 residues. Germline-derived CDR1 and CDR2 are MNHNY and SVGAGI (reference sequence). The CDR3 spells CASSYPGHSTDTQYF. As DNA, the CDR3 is TGTGCCAGCAGTTACCCGGGACATTCTACAGATACGCAGTATTTT.

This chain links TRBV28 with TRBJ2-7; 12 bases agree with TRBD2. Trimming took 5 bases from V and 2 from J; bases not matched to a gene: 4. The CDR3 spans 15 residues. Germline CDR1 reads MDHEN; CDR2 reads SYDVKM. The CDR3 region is CASSPLAGGPYEQYF. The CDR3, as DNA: TGTGCCAGCAGTCCGCTAGCGGGAGGGCCCTACGAGCAGTACTTC.

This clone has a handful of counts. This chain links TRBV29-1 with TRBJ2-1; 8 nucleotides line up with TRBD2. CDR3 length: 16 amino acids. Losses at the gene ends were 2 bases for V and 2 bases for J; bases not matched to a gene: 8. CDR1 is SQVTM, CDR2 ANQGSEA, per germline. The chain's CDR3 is CSVELMREVAYNEQFF. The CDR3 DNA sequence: TGCAGCGTTGAACTAATGCGGGAGGTCGCCTACAATGAGCAGTTCTTC.

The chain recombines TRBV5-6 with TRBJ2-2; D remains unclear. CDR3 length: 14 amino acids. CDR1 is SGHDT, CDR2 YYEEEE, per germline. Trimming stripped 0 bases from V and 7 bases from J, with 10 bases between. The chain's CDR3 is CASSLEMGIGELFF. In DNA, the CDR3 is TGTGCCAGCAGCTTGGAGATGGGTATCGGGGAGCTGTTTTTT.

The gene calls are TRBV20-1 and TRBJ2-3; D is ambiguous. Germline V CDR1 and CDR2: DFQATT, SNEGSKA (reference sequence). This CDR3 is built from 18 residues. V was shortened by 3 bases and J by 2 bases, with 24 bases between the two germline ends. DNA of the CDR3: TGCAGTGCTAGTGATTTGCGGAGTCGACTCGCCTACACAGATACGCAGTATTTT. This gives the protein CSASDLRSRLAYTDTQYF.

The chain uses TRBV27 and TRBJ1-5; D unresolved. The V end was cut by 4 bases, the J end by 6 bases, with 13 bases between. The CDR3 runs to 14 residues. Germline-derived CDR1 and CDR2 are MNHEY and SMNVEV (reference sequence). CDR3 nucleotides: TGTGCCAGCAGTTCGAAGGGCCTGCTTCAGCCCCAGCATTTT. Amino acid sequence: CASSSKGLLQPQHF.

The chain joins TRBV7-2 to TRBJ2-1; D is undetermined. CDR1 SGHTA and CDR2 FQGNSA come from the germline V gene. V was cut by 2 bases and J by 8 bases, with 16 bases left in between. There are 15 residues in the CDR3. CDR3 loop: CASSLLTILADEQFF. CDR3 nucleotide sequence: TGTGCCAGCAGCTTACTAACCATCCTCGCCGATGAGCAGTTCTTC.

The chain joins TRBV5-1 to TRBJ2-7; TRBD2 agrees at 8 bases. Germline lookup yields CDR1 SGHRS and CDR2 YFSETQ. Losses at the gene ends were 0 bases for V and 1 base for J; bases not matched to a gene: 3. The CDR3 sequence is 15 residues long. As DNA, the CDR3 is TGCGCCAGCAGCTTGGCCGGGACTAGGTCCTACGAGCAGTACTTC. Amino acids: CASSLAGTRSYEQYF.

CDR3 DNA sequence: TGCGCCAGCAGCCAAGATCGTGGTAGCGGGAGCCGCTCCTACGAGCAGTACTTC. The encoded protein is CASSQDRGSGSRSYEQYF. The chain is built from TRBV4-1 and TRBJ2-7; TRBD2 aligns across 9 bases. This CDR3 comprises 18 residues. V shed 0 bases, J shed 0 bases, and the junction held 9 bases outside the gene matches. Germline V lookup: CDR1 MGHRA, CDR2 YSYEKL.

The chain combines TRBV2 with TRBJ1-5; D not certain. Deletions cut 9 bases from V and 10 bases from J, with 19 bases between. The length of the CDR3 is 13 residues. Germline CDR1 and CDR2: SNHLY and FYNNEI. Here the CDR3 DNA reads TGTGCCAGTAAAAGGAAGGGCCTGGCTCCCCAGCATTTT. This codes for CASKRKGLAPQHF.

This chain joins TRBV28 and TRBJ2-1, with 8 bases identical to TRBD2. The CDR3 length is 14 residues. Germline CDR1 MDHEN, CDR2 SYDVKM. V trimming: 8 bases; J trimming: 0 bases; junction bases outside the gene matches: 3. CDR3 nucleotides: TGTGCCAGCGCGGGAGGTTTCTCCTACAATGAGCAGTTCTTC. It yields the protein CASAGGFSYNEQFF.

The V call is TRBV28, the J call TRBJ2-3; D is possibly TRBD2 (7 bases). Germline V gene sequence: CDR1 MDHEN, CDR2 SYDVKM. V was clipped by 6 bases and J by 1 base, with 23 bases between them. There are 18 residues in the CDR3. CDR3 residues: CASRFPEGGGGRTDTQYF. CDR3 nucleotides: TGTGCCAGCAGATTCCCCGAGGGCGGGGGCGGGCGCACAGATACGCAGTATTTT.